This T cell receptor (beta chain) comes out of a study of shared clonotypes between healthy human individuals. This CDR3 has 11 amino acids. V was cut by 7 bases and J by 5 bases, with 9 bases left in between. Germline V gene lookup returns CDR1 SNHLY and CDR2 FYNNEI. Some clones are missing from TCRdb's copy, which holds only in-frame ones; the method was immunoSEQ multiplex PCR. The sample yields 2 million to 2.5 million clones, 90% to 97% seen once. This TCR came from a man between 18 and 35 years old in good health. The V and J genes are TRBV2 and TRBJ2-7; no clear D. The sequenced material came from naive CD4+ T cells sorted from blood. Subset defined: CD45RA+ positively selected. CDR3 sequence (DNA): TGTGCCAGCACTCTCTATGACGAGCAGTACTTC. Its translation: CASTLYDEQYF.